These 27 T cell receptor beta chains came from one sample sequenced in a study of T-cell reconstitution after alpha-beta-depleted transplantation in children (dated by TCRdb to the mid-2010s). Library generation was performed with PCR. Data came from an Illumina HiSeq 2500. TCR libraries were prepared with molecular barcoding, using unique molecular identifiers to normalize TCRbeta repertoire quantification. Starting from the raw public reads, TCRdb applied fastp trimming at Q25, assembled clones with MiXCR and retained in-frame beta chains. Identical CDR3 proteins give one entry, which carries the most common genes and DNA. The sample includes about 510,000 distinct CDR3 sequences, with more than 9.5% observed a single time. Around 13% of the sample goes to the ten largest clones. This specimen's treatment or condition label, per the study, means: allogeneic hematopoietic cell transplantation with graft depleted of TCRalphabeta T cells and CD19 B cells.

The specimen comprised PBMCs, mostly from graft donor cells, sampled 180 days after TCRalphabeta/CD19-depleted stem cell transplant. The receptors stem from a female patient younger than 10 who had a stem cell transplant for aplastic anemia, so the T cells may come from the graft donor.

This clonotype was observed many times. V gene TRBV5-1 combines with J gene TRBJ2-7; 12 bases align to TRBD2. The CDR3 is 17 residues long. The ends lost 0 bases at V and 2 bases at J; junction bases unmatched: 6. Germline V lookup: CDR1 SGHRS, CDR2 YFSETQ. The CDR3 region has the DNA TGCGCCAGCAGCTTGGCCTCCCTAGCGGGAGGGGCCTACGAGCAGTACTTC. Translating gives CASSLASLAGGAYEQYF.

This clonotype came up a few times. The rearrangement links TRBV13 to TRBJ2-7; the D is unclear. This CDR3 is built from 13 residues. Germline V CDR1 and CDR2: PRHDT, FYEKMQ (reference sequence). The germline V and J ends were trimmed by 5 bases and 0 bases, with 8 bases remaining between them. Here the CDR3 DNA reads TGTGCCAGCAGCGCGCAGAGCTCCTACGAGCAGTACGTC. Its protein is CASSAQSSYEQYV.

V is TRBV7-9 and J is TRBJ1-2; 8 bases are shared with TRBD1. In germline, CDR1 is SEHNR, CDR2 FQNEAQ (reference sequence). CDR3 length: 13 amino acids. Trimming cost V 5 bases and J 4 bases; bases outside gene matches: 3. Written as DNA, the CDR3 is TGTGCCAGCAGCGCAGGGGGCGGCTATGGCTACACCTTC. It encodes CASSAGGGYGYTF. Full variable domain (outside the CDR3, taken from reference TRBV7-9 and TRBJ1-2): DTGVSQNPRHKITKRGQNVTFRCDPISEHNRLYWYRQTLGQGPEFLTYFQNEAQLEKSRLLSDRFSAERPKGSFSTLEIQRTEQGDSAMYLCASSAGGGYGYTFGSGTRLTVV.

In its sample, this clonotype was seen many times. This chain links TRBV28 with TRBJ2-4; the match to TRBD1 covers 10 bases. Germline V gene sequence: CDR1 MDHEN, CDR2 SYDVKM. Trimming took 3 bases from V and 1 from J; bases not matched to a gene: 15. The CDR3 has 20 residues. The DNA for the CDR3 is TGTGCCAGCAGTTTTCCCCTGGGACAGGGGCTACAATTGGCCAAAAACATTCAGTACTTC. Amino acid sequence: CASSFPLGQGLQLAKNIQYF.

This clonotype was counted only a few times. V usage is TRBV15 and J usage is TRBJ2-3, with D possibly matching TRBD2 (5 bases). Trimming removed 4 bases at V and 5 bases at J, with 10 bases between. The CDR3 length is 13 residues. The germline gives CDR1 LNHNV, CDR2 YYDKDF (reference sequence). CDR3 nucleotide sequence: TGTGCCACCAGCATATGGCGGGTAGATACGCAGTATTTT. Encoded protein: CATSIWRVDTQYF.

This clonotype was seen a handful of times. The genes are TRBV29-1 and TRBJ2-3; D is undetermined. Germline CDR1 is SQVTM and CDR2 is ANQGSEA. Trimming cost V 0 bases and J 3 bases, with 16 bases left between them. CDR3 size: 16 residues. The CDR3 here is CSVEETYAPQTDTQYF. The CDR3 DNA reads TGCAGCGTTGAAGAGACTTATGCTCCGCAGACAGATACGCAGTATTTT.

The chain combines TRBV12-3 or TRBV12-4 with TRBJ1-6; 7 bases align to TRBD1. The CDR3 length is 15 residues. V dropped 5 bases and J dropped 2; count of bases not matched to a gene: 3. CDR3 protein: CASSPGQPYNSPLHF. The DNA for the CDR3 is TGTGCCAGCAGTCCGGGACAGCCCTATAATTCACCCCTCCACTTT.

Only a few counts were recorded for this clonotype. The CDR3 DNA is TGCGCCAGCAGCCAGAAATTGGTACAGGGAAGCTACAATGAGCAGTTCTTC. Its protein product is CASSQKLVQGSYNEQFF. This chain uses TRBV4-1 with TRBJ2-1, with D possibly TRBD1 on 6 matching bases. CDR1 is MGHRA, CDR2 YSYEKL, per germline. Trimming left V 3 bases short and J 3 bases short, with 18 bases between. The CDR3 loop spans 17 amino acids.

This clonotype was recorded a few times. The gene calls are TRBV12-5 and TRBJ2-1; 10 bases align to TRBD1. This CDR3 is built from 15 residues. Unmatched junction bases numbered 12, after V lost 8 bases and J lost 8 bases. The germline CDR1 and CDR2 sequences are LGHNT and FRNRAP. In DNA, the CDR3 is TGTGCTAGTCGGCTAGGACAGGGGGAGTTGGATGAGCAGTTCTTC. Translation gives CASRLGQGELDEQFF.

The rearrangement links TRBV7-2 to TRBJ2-3; D might be TRBD1 or TRBD2, each matching 5 bases. Germline V lookup: CDR1 SGHTA, CDR2 FQGNSA. Trimming took off 5 bases at V and 3 bases at J, with 18 bases between the two ends. The CDR3 covers 16 residues. The CDR3 DNA reads as TGTGCCAGCAGCCTTGGAATGGGGGTAATGACAGATACGCAGTATTTT. This codes for CASSLGMGVMTDTQYF.

The chain joins TRBV15 to TRBJ1-2; maybe TRBD1 (6 bases). Trimming removed 6 bases at V and 2 bases at J, with 10 bases between. The germline V gene encodes CDR1 LNHNV and CDR2 YYDKDF (reference sequence). There are 13 residues in the CDR3. The CDR3 DNA follows: TGTGCCACCAGTATGACAGGAAACTATGGCTACACCTTC. It is translated as CATSMTGNYGYTF.

The V gene is TRBV7-2, the J gene TRBJ1-2; a weak D match, TRBD1 (5 bases). Germline V CDR1 and CDR2: SGHTA, FQGNSA. The CDR3 consists of 17 residues. The V gene lost 5 bases and the J gene lost 0 bases, with 19 bases spanning the gap. As DNA, the CDR3 is TGTGCCAGCAGCGTTAGTAGGGGACGTTTAGCTAACTATGGCTACACCTTC. Translated, it gives CASSVSRGRLANYGYTF.

This chain links TRBV6-4 with TRBJ2-7; the D gene is possibly TRBD2 (7 bases). Trimming cost V 3 bases and J 5 bases, with 17 bases left between them. CDR3 length: 15 residues. The germline CDR1 and CDR2 sequences are MRHNA and SNTAGT. DNA of the CDR3: TGTGCCAGCAGTGAGATGAAGGGGGGGTCTCACGAGCAGTACGTC. Translated, it gives CASSEMKGGSHEQYV.

This clonotype has more than one count but fewer than ten. The gene calls are TRBV27 and TRBJ2-1; 14 nucleotides line up with TRBD2. This CDR3 comprises 16 residues. Trimming took 3 bases from V and 7 from J; bases not matched to a gene: 5. Germline CDR1 is MNHEY and CDR2 is SMNVEV (reference sequence). The CDR3 DNA follows: TGTGCCAGCAGTTTCATCGGGACTAGCGGGAGTAATGAGCAGTTCTTC. Its protein is CASSFIGTSGSNEQFF.

This clonotype has a handful of counts. The chain combines TRBV4-1 with TRBJ2-5, with D hard to call. Germline-derived CDR1 and CDR2 are MGHRA and YSYEKL. The CDR3 is 11 residues long. The V end was cut by 8 bases, the J end by 3 bases, with 7 bases between. The CDR3 DNA reads TGCGCCAGCCGCGTGGAAGAGACCCAGTACTTC. Amino acids: CASRVEETQYF.

This clonotype was counted between two and nine times. J is TRBJ2-3 and V is TRBV12-3 or TRBV12-4, with 10 bases that match TRBD2. This CDR3 comprises 14 residues. Unmatched junction bases numbered 3, after V lost 4 bases and J lost 5 bases. The CDR3, as DNA: TGTGCCAGCAGTTCCCGACTAGCGGGAGATACGCAGTATTTT. Residues: CASSSRLAGDTQYF.

This rearrangement joins TRBV18 to TRBJ2-1, with D maybe TRBD2 (6 bases). The CDR3 spans 14 residues. Germline V gene data show CDR1 as KGHSH and CDR2 as LQKENI. V shed 0 bases and J shed 8 bases, with 11 bases lying between them. CDR3 nucleotide sequence: TGTGCCAGCTCACCACCTTCACTAGCCCATGAGCAGTTCTTC. This encodes CASSPPSLAHEQFF.

This clonotype was counted a few times. V and J are TRBV15 and TRBJ2-2; 7 nucleotides agree with TRBD2. Per the germline V gene, CDR1 is LNHNV and CDR2 is YYDKDF (reference sequence). Unmatched junction bases numbered 10, after V lost 0 bases and J lost 6 bases. This CDR3 contains 17 residues. The chain's CDR3 is CATSRDYTGGSPGELFF. The CDR3 DNA sequence: TGTGCCACCAGCAGAGATTATACGGGAGGATCCCCCGGGGAGCTGTTTTTT.

This clonotype turned up a few times. The genes are TRBV5-1 and TRBJ2-7, with 9 nucleotides matching TRBD1. V shed 6 bases, J shed 10 bases, and the junction held 11 bases outside the gene matches. The germline CDR1 and CDR2 sequences are SGHRS and YFSETQ. The CDR3 extends over 13 amino acids. The CDR3, as DNA: TGCGCCAGCACCGAGGGACAGGGAGCGTATCAGTACTTC. It yields the protein CASTEGQGAYQYF.

This clonotype appeared a few times. The J gene is TRBJ1-1, the V gene TRBV29-1; TRBD1 matches at 7 bases. V shed 0 bases, J shed 0 bases, and the junction held 4 bases outside the gene matches. Germline CDR1 and CDR2: SQVTM and ANQGSEA. The CDR3 runs to 15 residues. The CDR3 region is CSVEEGQRLNTEAFF. For the CDR3, the DNA is TGCAGCGTTGAAGAGGGACAGCGCTTGAACACTGAAGCTTTCTTT.

This clonotype has only a few counts. CDR3 in amino acids: CASSLDLRDYEQYF. The CDR3 coding sequence is TGTGCCAGCAGCTTAGATCTCCGGGACTACGAGCAGTACTTC. This chain uses TRBV7-9 with TRBJ2-7; D possibly corresponds to TRBD2 (5 bases). Trimming took off 1 base at V and 3 bases at J, with 10 bases between the two ends. Germline loops: CDR1 SEHNR, CDR2 FQNEAQ (reference sequence). This CDR3 is 14 amino acids long.

J is TRBJ1-1 and V is TRBV7-9, with 8 bases identical to TRBD1. J lost 0 bases, V lost 5 bases, and 8 bases had no gene match. Germline-derived CDR1 and CDR2 are SEHNR and FQNEAQ (reference sequence). The CDR3 contains 16 residues. The CDR3: CASSPRQGRVNTEAFF. As DNA, the CDR3 is TGTGCCAGCAGCCCCCGACAGGGGAGGGTGAACACTGAAGCTTTCTTT.

The V and J genes are TRBV6-2 or TRBV6-3 and TRBJ2-7; D could derive from TRBD1 or TRBD2 (5 bases each). Per the germline V gene, CDR1 is MNHEY and CDR2 is SVGEGT. This CDR3 comprises 16 residues. Trimming took off 1 base at V and 1 base at J, with 14 bases between the two ends. CDR3 nucleotides: TGTGCCAGCAGTTACTTGGCCGGGACCGAGTCCTACGAGCAGTACGTC. It is translated as CASSYLAGTESYEQYV.

This clonotype turned up a few times. The chain uses TRBV6-1 and TRBJ2-7; D possibly uses TRBD1 or TRBD2 (5 bases each). CDR1 and CDR2 (germline): MNHNS, SASEGT. This CDR3 has 15 amino acids. The V end was cut by 4 bases, the J end by 4 bases, with 17 bases between. The CDR3 protein is CASSGSGRPIYEQYF. The CDR3 coding sequence is TGTGCCAGCAGTGGTTCGGGACGGCCGATTTACGAGCAGTACTTC.

V is TRBV7-2 and J is TRBJ2-5; 10 bases fit TRBD1. V shed 5 bases, J shed 5 bases, and the junction held 5 bases outside the gene matches. The CDR3 contains 14 residues. Germline V CDR1 and CDR2: SGHTA, FQGNSA. As DNA, the CDR3 is TGTGCCAGCAGCCCGGACAGGGGGTGGGAGACCCAGTACTTC. Residues: CASSPDRGWETQYF.

This clonotype was counted between two and nine times. The rearrangement links TRBV29-1 to TRBJ1-1; D not certain. V lost 3 bases and J lost 0, with 8 bases in between. This CDR3 has 13 residues. CDR1 SQVTM and CDR2 ANQGSEA come from the germline V gene. In DNA form, the CDR3 reads TGCAGCGTTGAGGGCCCCTTGAACACTGAAGCTTTCTTT. Its protein product is CSVEGPLNTEAFF.

This clonotype was seen only a few times. The genes are TRBV7-2 and TRBJ2-5; tentative D call: TRBD1 (5 bases). Germline V gene lookup returns CDR1 SGHTA and CDR2 FQGNSA. The ends were cut back, 1 base at V and 5 bases at J, with 14 bases in the middle. The CDR3 has 15 amino acids. The CDR3 sequence: CASSLVSGNWETQYF. CDR3 sequence (DNA): TGTGCCAGCAGCTTAGTTTCAGGGAATTGGGAGACCCAGTACTTC. Looking up the rest from reference TRBV7-2 and TRBJ2-5 gives the full variable domain: GAGVSQSPSNKVTEKGKDVELRCDPISGHTALYWYRQSLGQGLEFLIYFQGNSAPDKSGLPSDRFSAERTGGSVSTLTIQRTQQEDSAVYLCASSLVSGNWETQYFGPGTRLLVL.